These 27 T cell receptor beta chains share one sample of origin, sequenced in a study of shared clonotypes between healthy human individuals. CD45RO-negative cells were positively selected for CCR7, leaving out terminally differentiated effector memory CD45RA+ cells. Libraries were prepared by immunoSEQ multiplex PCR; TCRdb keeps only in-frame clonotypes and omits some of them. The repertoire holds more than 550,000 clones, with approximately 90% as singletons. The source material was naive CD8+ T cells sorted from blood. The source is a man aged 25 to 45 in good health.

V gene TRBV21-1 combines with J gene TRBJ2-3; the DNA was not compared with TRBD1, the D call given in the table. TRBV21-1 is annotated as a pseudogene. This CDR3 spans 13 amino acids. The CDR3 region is CASRDRVPDTQYF. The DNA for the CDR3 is TGTGCCAGCCGAGACAGGGTTCCGGATACGCAGTATTTT.

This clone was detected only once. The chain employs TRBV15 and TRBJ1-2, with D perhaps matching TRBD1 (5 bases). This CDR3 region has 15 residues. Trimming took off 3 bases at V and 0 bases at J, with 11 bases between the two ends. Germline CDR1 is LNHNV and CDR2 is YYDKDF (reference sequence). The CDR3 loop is CATSSTPGPNYGYTF. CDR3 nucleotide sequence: TGTGCCACCAGCAGTACGCCGGGGCCTAACTATGGCTACACCTTC.

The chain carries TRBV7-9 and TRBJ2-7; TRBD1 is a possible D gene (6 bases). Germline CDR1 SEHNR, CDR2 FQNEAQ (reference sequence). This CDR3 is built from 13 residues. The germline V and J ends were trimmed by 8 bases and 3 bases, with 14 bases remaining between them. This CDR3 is CASEGQSHYEQYF. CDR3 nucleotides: TGTGCCAGCGAGGGACAATCACACTACGAGCAGTACTTC.

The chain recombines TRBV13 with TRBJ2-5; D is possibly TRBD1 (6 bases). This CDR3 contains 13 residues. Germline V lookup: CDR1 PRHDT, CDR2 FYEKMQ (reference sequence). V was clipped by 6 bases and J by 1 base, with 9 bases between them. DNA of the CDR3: TGTGCCAGCAGGAGACAGGCCCAAGAGACCCAGTACTTC. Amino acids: CASRRQAQETQYF.

The CDR3 coding sequence is TGCGCCAGCAGCCCTCCCGGGAGGGCTGATGGGACTGAAGCTTTCTTT. Protein product: CASSPPGRADGTEAFF. The V call is TRBV4-1, the J call TRBJ1-1; D gene unclear. CDR1 and CDR2 (germline): MGHRA, YSYEKL. Trimming cost V 4 bases and J 5 bases, with 20 bases left between them. The CDR3 contains 16 residues.

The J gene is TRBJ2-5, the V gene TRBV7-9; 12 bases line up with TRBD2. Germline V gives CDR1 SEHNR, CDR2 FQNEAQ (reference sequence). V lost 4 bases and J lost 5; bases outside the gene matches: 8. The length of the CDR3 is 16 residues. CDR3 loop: CASSSTSGRVQETQYF. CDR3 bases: TGTGCCAGCAGCTCGACTAGCGGGAGAGTGCAGGAGACCCAGTACTTC. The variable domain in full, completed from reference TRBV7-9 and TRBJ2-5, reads DTGVSQNPRHKITKRGQNVTFRCDPISEHNRLYWYRQTLGQGPEFLTYFQNEAQLEKSRLLSDRFSAERPKGSFSTLEIQRTEQGDSAMYLCASSSTSGRVQETQYFGPGTRLLVL.

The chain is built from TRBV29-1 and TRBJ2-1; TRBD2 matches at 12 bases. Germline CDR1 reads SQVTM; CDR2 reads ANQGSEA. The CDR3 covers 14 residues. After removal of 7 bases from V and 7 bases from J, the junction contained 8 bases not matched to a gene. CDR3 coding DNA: TGCAGCGATCTAGCGGGAGGGCCGGCGAATGAGCAGTTCTTC. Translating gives CSDLAGGPANEQFF.

The CDR3 sequence: CASSLGGRGELFF. The CDR3 DNA reads TGTGCCAGCAGTCTCGGGGGGCGCGGGGAGCTGTTTTTT. V and J are TRBV27 and TRBJ2-2; possibly TRBD2 for D (7 bases). The germline CDR1 and CDR2 sequences are MNHEY and SMNVEV (reference sequence). The germline V and J ends were trimmed by 5 bases and 7 bases, with 11 bases remaining between them. CDR3 length: 13 residues.

This CDR3 reads CASRERGMSEQYF. Written as DNA, the CDR3 is TGTGCCAGCAGGGAGCGGGGGATGAGCGAGCAGTACTTC. The J gene is TRBJ2-7, the V gene TRBV6-1; TRBD2 matches at 8 bases. The ends lost 6 bases at V and 6 bases at J; junction bases unmatched: 7. This CDR3 contains 13 residues. Germline CDR1 reads MNHNS; CDR2 reads SASEGT.

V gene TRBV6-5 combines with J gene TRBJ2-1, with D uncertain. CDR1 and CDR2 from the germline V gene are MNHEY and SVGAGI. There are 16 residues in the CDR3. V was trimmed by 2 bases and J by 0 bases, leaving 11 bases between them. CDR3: CASSYQKWSSYNEQFF. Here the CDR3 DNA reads TGTGCCAGCAGTTACCAAAAATGGAGCTCCTACAATGAGCAGTTCTTC.

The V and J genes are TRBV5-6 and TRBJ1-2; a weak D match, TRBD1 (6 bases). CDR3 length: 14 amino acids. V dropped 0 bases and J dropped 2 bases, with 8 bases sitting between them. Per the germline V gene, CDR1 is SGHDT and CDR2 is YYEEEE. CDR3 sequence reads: CASSLVGGNYGYTF. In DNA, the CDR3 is TGTGCCAGCAGCTTGGTAGGGGGAAACTATGGCTACACCTTC.

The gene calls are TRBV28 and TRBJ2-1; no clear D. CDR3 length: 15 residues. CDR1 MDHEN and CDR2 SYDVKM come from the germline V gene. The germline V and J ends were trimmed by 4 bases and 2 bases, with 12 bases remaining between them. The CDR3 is CASSSLMQTYNEQFF. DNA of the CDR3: TGTGCCAGCAGTTCTCTTATGCAAACCTACAATGAGCAGTTCTTC. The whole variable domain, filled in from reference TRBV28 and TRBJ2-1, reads DVKVTQSSRYLVKRTGEKVFLECVQDMDHENMFWYRQDPGLGLRLIYFSYDVKMKEKGDIPEGYSVSREKKERFSLILESASTNQTSMYLCASSSLMQTYNEQFFGPGTRLTVL.

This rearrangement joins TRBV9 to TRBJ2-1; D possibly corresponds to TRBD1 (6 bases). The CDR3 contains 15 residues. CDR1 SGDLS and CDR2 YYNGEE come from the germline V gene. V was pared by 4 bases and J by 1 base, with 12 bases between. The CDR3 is CASSNTGISYNEQFF. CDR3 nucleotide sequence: TGTGCCAGCAGCAACACAGGGATTTCCTACAATGAGCAGTTCTTC.

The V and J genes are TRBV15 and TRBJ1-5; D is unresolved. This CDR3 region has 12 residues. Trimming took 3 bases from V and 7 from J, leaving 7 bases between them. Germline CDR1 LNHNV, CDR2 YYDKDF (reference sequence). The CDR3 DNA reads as TGTGCCACCAGCAGGGGAGGCCAGCCCCAGCATTTT. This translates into CATSRGGQPQHF.

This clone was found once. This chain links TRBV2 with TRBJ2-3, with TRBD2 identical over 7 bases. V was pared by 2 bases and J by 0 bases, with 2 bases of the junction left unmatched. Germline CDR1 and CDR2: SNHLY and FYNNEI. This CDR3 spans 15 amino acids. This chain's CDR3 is CASSEIGGSTDTQYF. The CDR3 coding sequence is TGTGCCAGCAGTGAAATCGGGGGGAGCACAGATACGCAGTATTTT.

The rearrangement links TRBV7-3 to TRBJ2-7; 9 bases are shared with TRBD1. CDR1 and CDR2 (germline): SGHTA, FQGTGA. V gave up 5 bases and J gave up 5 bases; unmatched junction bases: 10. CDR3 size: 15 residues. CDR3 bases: TGTGCCAGCAGCGATAACCGGGACAGGGTCCACGAGCAGTACTTC. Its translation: CASSDNRDRVHEQYF.

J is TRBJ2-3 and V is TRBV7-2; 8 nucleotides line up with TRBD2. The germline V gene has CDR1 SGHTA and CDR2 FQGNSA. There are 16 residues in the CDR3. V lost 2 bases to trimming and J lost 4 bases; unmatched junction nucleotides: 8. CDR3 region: CASSLQPAGASDTQYF. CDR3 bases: TGTGCCAGCAGCTTACAACCAGCGGGAGCTTCAGATACGCAGTATTTT.

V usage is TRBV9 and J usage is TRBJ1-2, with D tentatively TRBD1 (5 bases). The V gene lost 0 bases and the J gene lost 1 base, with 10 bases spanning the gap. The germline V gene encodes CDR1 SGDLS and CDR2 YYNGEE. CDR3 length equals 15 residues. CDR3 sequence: CASSVVGEYNYGYTF. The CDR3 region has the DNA TGTGCCAGCAGCGTAGTGGGGGAGTATAACTATGGCTACACCTTC.

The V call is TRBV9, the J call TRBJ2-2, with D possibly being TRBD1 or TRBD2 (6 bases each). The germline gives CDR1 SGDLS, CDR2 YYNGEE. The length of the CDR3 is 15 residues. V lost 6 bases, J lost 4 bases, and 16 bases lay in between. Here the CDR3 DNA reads TGTGCCAGCACCGGAAGGGGGGAGGCCACCGGGGAGCTGTTTTTT. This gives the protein CASTGRGEATGELFF.

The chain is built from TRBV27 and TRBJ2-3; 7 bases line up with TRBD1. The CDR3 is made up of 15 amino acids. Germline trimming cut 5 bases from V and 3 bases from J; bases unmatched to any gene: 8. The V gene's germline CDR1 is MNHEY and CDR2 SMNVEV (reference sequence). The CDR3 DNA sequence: TGTGCCAGCAGTGTTATTGGACAGGTAACAGATACGCAGTATTTT. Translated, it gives CASSVIGQVTDTQYF.

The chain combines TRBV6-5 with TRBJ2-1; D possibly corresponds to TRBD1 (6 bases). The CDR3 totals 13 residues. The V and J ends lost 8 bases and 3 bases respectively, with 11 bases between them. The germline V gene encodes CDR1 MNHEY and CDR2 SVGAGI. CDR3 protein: CASSSGVYNEQFF. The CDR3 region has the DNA TGTGCCAGCTCATCAGGGGTCTACAATGAGCAGTTCTTC.

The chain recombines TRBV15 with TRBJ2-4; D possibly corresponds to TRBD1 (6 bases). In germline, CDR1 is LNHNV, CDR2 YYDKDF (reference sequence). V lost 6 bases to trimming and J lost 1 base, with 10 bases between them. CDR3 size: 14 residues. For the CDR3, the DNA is TGTGCCACCAGTCCCGACAGGGCCAAAAACATTCAGTACTTC. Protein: CATSPDRAKNIQYF.

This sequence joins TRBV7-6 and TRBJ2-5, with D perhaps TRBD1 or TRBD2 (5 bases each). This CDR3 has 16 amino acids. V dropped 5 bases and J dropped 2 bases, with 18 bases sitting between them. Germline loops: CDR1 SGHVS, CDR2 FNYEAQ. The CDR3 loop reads CASSVRPGPPQETQYF. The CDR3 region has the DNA TGTGCCAGCAGCGTCCGTCCGGGACCACCACAAGAGACCCAGTACTTC.

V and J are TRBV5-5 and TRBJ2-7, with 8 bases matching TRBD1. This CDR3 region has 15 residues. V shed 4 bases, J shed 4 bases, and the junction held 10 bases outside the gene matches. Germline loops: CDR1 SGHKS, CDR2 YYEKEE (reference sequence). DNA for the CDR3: TGTGCCAGCAGCCTCCCCGGGACAGGAGTATACGAGCAGTACTTC. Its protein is CASSLPGTGVYEQYF.

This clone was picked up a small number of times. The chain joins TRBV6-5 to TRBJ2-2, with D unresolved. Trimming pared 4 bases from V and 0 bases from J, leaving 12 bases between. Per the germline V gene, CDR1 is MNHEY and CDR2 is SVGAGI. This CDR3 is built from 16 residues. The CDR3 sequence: CASSWEQPANTGELFF. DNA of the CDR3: TGTGCCAGCAGTTGGGAACAACCTGCGAACACCGGGGAGCTGTTTTTT.

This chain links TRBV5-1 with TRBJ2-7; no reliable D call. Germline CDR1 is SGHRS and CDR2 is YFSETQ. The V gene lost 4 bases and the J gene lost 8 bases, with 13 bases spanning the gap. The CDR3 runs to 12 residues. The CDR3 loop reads CASSPEASKQYF. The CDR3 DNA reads TGCGCCAGCAGCCCAGAGGCTTCGAAGCAGTACTTC.

The CDR3 coding sequence is TGCGCCAGCAGCCAAGTTAGGGGGGTGTACGAGCAGTACTTC. Amino acid sequence: CASSQVRGVYEQYF. V and J are TRBV4-1 and TRBJ2-7; D is tentatively TRBD1 or TRBD2 (6 bases each). This CDR3 is 14 amino acids long. The germline V gene encodes CDR1 MGHRA and CDR2 YSYEKL. V lost 1 base and J lost 4, with 11 bases in between.